This TCR beta chain was captured in a study of cytomegalovirus exposure and HLA in healthy donors. Study-level points and caveats: In a later analysis, an Asian-associated ancestry cluster reportedly showed fewer N-insertions than the approximately 610-donor mean.

This CDR3 spans 17 amino acids. The germline V gene has CDR1 SNHLY and CDR2 FYNNEI. The V end was cut by 3 bases, the J end by 0 bases, with 14 bases between. Comment on this clone: Its antigen is still unknown.

Vbeta (60) and Jbeta (13) primers were used in the PCR. Profiled with immunoSEQ multiplex PCR; TCRdb holds only in-frame clones, not every one. The sample shows under 200,000 clones, around 68% of them seen only once. Material for sequencing was PBMCs. The gene calls are TRBV2 and TRBJ2-2, with unresolved D. The sequence was obtained from a woman aged 40-49 years in good health and CMV-seropositive. The CDR3 DNA sequence: TGTGCCAGCAGTGATCCTAGAAAGGATCCGAACACCGGGGAGCTGTTTTTT. Translated: CASSDPRKDPNTGELFF. Filled out from reference TRBV2 and TRBJ2-2, the complete variable domain reads EPEVTQTPSHQVTQMGQEVILRCVPISNHLYFYWYRQILGQKVEFLVSFYNNEISEKSEIFDDQFSVERPDGSNFTLKIRSTKLEDSAMYFCASSDPRKDPNTGELFFGEGSRLTVL.